The 13 T cell receptor beta chains below come from one sample, sequenced in a study of cytomegalovirus exposure and HLA in healthy donors. PCR amplification relied on 60 Vbeta primers (plus 13 Jbeta primers). Profiling relied on immunoSEQ multiplex PCR, and the TCRdb table lists in-frame clones only, not all of them. Among about 150,000 clones, around 75% were seen once, and the ten largest hold about 3.4%. The sample comprised PBMCs. These receptors were taken from a male donor in good health and CMV-seronegative.

The rearrangement uses TRBV9 and TRBJ2-3, with D possibly being TRBD2 (7 bases). Trimming took 0 bases from V and 3 from J, leaving 11 bases between them. This CDR3 has 15 amino acids. Germline CDR1 reads SGDLS; CDR2 reads YYNGEE. CDR3 loop: CASSVAGGVTDTQYF. The CDR3 DNA follows: TGTGCCAGCAGCGTAGCGGGGGGCGTAACAGATACGCAGTATTTT.

The chain recombines TRBV2 with TRBJ2-2; the D gene is possibly TRBD2 (6 bases). V lost 5 bases and J 8 bases, leaving 18 bases between the germline ends. The germline gives CDR1 SNHLY, CDR2 FYNNEI. This CDR3 is 15 amino acids long. The CDR3 spells CASSLRGSGGGELFF. CDR3 DNA: TGTGCCAGCAGTCTCCGGGGGTCTGGTGGGGGGGAGCTGTTTTTT.

The chain combines TRBV7-9 with TRBJ2-2; D call uncertain. The V gene lost 2 bases and the J gene lost 0 bases, with 10 bases spanning the gap. The CDR3 is 16 amino acids. CDR1 SEHNR and CDR2 FQNEAQ come from the germline V gene (reference sequence). This CDR3 reads CASSLLGGTNTGELFF. The CDR3 coding sequence is TGTGCCAGCAGCTTATTAGGCGGAACGAACACCGGGGAGCTGTTTTTT.

The chain uses TRBV5-6 and TRBJ2-7, with D possibly TRBD2 on 6 matching bases. This CDR3 is built from 14 residues. The V gene's germline CDR1 is SGHDT and CDR2 YYEEEE. Deletions cut 3 bases from V and 2 bases from J, with 12 bases between. The CDR3 nucleotides read TGTGCCAGCAGCTCGCGGGACGGGACCTACGAGCAGTACTTC. Protein: CASSSRDGTYEQYF.

This clone has more than one count but fewer than ten. This sequence joins TRBV7-2 and TRBJ2-7; 8 bases map to TRBD2. Looked up from germline, CDR1 is SGHTA and CDR2 is FQGNSA. The CDR3 sequence is 16 residues long. V shed 5 bases and J 0 bases; nucleotides not matched to a gene: 9. The CDR3 coding sequence is TGTGCCAGCAGCCAAGGGGCTGGGACTAGCTCCTACGAGCAGTACTTC. It is translated as CASSQGAGTSSYEQYF.

This clone occurred a few times. The V call is TRBV27, the J call TRBJ1-1, with 7 bases lining up with TRBD1. The ends lost 5 bases at V and 9 bases at J; junction bases unmatched: 9. The CDR3 contains 13 residues. Germline V gene data show CDR1 as MNHEY and CDR2 as SMNVEV (reference sequence). The CDR3 nucleotides read TGTGCCAGCAGTGAACAGGGGCCCGGGAAAGCTTTCTTT. This codes for CASSEQGPGKAFF.

The chain employs TRBV6-4 and TRBJ2-3, with 7 nucleotides matching TRBD2. The ends lost 0 bases at V and 1 base at J; junction bases unmatched: 10. The CDR3 consists of 18 residues. Per germline, CDR1 MRHNA and CDR2 SNTAGT. CDR3 sequence reads: CASSDSKATSGGTDTQYF. The DNA of the CDR3 is TGTGCCAGCAGTGACTCGAAGGCTACCAGCGGGGGCACAGATACGCAGTATTTT.

This chain links TRBV2 with TRBJ2-1, with 7 bases identical to TRBD2. The CDR3 has 19 residues. Germline V gene sequence: CDR1 SNHLY, CDR2 FYNNEI. The V gene end was trimmed by 4 bases and the J gene end by 2 bases; junction bases not matched to a gene: 17. The CDR3 DNA sequence: TGTGCCAGCAGTGTGAGTCAGGGCTTGCGGGAGTATACCTACAATGAGCAGTTCTTC. This codes for CASSVSQGLREYTYNEQFF.

The chain recombines TRBV19 with TRBJ1-4; 9 bases are a match to TRBD1. The germline CDR1 and CDR2 sequences are LNHDA and SQIVND (reference sequence). V dropped 4 bases and J dropped 2; count of bases not matched to a gene: 5. This CDR3 has 16 residues. CDR3 protein: CASSRGQGTTNEKLFF. For the CDR3, the DNA is TGTGCCAGTAGTAGGGGACAGGGTACTACTAATGAAAAACTGTTTTTT.

This clone was observed once. CDR3: CASSLVADTEAFF. The CDR3 DNA reads TGTGCCAGCAGCTTGGTTGCGGACACTGAAGCTTTCTTT. The V gene is TRBV5-5, the J gene TRBJ1-1; no definite D call. CDR1 is SGHKS, CDR2 YYEKEE, per germline (reference sequence). Trimming removed 0 bases at V and 3 bases at J, with 6 bases between. The CDR3 spans 13 residues.

A few counts support this clone. The chain couples TRBV30 to TRBJ2-7, with D tentatively TRBD1 (6 bases). There are 12 residues in the CDR3. V was pared by 5 bases and J by 4 bases, with 12 bases between. CDR1 GTSNPN and CDR2 SVGIG come from the germline V gene (reference sequence). The CDR3 loop reads CAWAQGRYEQYF. The CDR3 DNA reads TGTGCCTGGGCGCAGGGGCGATACGAGCAGTACTTC. Full variable domain (outside the CDR3, taken from reference TRBV30 and TRBJ2-7): SQTIHQWPATLVQPVGSPLSLECTVEGTSNPNLYWYRQAAGRGLQLLFYSVGIGQISSEVPQNLSASRPQDRQFILSSKKLLLSDSGFYLCAWAQGRYEQYFGPGTRLTVT.

The V and J genes are TRBV7-9 and TRBJ2-7, with a tentative D call TRBD1 (6 bases). CDR3 length equals 11 residues. Deletions cut 7 bases from V and 5 bases from J, with 9 bases between. Germline CDR1 and CDR2: SEHNR and FQNEAQ (reference sequence). CDR3 in amino acids: CASTDRNEQYF. Here the CDR3 DNA reads TGTGCCAGCACGGACAGAAACGAGCAGTACTTC. The full variable domain, completed using reference TRBV7-9 and TRBJ2-7, is DTGVSQNPRHKITKRGQNVTFRCDPISEHNRLYWYRQTLGQGPEFLTYFQNEAQLEKSRLLSDRFSAERPKGSFSTLEIQRTEQGDSAMYLCASTDRNEQYFGPGTRLTVT.

The chain is built from TRBV28 and TRBJ2-1, with D possibly TRBD2 on 6 matching bases. The CDR3 is made up of 14 amino acids. The V gene lost 8 bases and the J gene lost 9 bases, with 20 bases spanning the gap. Germline lookup yields CDR1 MDHEN and CDR2 SYDVKM. The CDR3 spells CASHIARELGEQFF. CDR3 bases: TGTGCCAGCCACATCGCCCGGGAGTTAGGTGAGCAGTTCTTC.